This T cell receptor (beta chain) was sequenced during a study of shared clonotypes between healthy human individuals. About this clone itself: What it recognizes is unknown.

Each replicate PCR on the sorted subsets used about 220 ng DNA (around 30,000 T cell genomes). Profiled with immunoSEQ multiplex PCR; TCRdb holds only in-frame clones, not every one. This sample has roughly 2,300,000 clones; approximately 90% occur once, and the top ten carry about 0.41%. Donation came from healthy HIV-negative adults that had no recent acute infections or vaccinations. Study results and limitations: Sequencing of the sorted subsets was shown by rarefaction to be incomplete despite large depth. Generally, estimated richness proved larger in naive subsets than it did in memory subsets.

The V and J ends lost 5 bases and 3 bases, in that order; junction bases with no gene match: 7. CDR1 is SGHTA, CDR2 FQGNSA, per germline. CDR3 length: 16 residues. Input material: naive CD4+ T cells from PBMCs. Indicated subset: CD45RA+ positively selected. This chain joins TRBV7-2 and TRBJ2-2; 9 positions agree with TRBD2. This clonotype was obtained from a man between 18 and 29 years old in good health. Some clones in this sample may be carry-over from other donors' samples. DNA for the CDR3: TGTGCCAGCAGCCAGGCGACTAGCGGATACACCGGGGAGCTGTTTTTT. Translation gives CASSQATSGYTGELFF.